This T cell receptor beta chain came from a study of OX40 agonist ivuxolimab in advanced cancers. Overall study context: Patients were given ivuxolimab, an antibody that agonizes OX40 (CD134). The dose-escalation cohort was about 80% male, with a mean age of approximately 62 years, ranging about 20 to 79.

Study-wide results and caveats: Partial responders at 0.1-3.0 mg/kg had among the lowest clonal expansion.

The CDR3 has 15 residues. Unmatched junction bases numbered 7, after V lost 5 bases and J lost 1 base. Per the germline V gene, CDR1 is SGHTA and CDR2 is FQGNSA. Method: immunoSEQ multiplex PCR; TCRdb's copy keeps in-frame clones and lacks some. Of some 50,000 clones listed, 60% to 80% were seen once; the top ten hold roughly 7.3%. A word on this clone: Its antigen is currently unknown.

Material: CD4+ or CD8+ T cells sorted from blood, obtained in a trial of the OX40 agonist ivuxolimab. The sequence was collected from an adult with an advanced solid tumor such as melanoma, head and neck, liver or kidney cancer. The chain links TRBV7-2 to TRBJ2-5; 7 bases line up with TRBD1. CDR3 DNA sequence: TGTGCCAGCAGCCCTAGAGGGACAGTCCAAGAGACCCAGTACTTC. Translation gives CASSPRGTVQETQYF.